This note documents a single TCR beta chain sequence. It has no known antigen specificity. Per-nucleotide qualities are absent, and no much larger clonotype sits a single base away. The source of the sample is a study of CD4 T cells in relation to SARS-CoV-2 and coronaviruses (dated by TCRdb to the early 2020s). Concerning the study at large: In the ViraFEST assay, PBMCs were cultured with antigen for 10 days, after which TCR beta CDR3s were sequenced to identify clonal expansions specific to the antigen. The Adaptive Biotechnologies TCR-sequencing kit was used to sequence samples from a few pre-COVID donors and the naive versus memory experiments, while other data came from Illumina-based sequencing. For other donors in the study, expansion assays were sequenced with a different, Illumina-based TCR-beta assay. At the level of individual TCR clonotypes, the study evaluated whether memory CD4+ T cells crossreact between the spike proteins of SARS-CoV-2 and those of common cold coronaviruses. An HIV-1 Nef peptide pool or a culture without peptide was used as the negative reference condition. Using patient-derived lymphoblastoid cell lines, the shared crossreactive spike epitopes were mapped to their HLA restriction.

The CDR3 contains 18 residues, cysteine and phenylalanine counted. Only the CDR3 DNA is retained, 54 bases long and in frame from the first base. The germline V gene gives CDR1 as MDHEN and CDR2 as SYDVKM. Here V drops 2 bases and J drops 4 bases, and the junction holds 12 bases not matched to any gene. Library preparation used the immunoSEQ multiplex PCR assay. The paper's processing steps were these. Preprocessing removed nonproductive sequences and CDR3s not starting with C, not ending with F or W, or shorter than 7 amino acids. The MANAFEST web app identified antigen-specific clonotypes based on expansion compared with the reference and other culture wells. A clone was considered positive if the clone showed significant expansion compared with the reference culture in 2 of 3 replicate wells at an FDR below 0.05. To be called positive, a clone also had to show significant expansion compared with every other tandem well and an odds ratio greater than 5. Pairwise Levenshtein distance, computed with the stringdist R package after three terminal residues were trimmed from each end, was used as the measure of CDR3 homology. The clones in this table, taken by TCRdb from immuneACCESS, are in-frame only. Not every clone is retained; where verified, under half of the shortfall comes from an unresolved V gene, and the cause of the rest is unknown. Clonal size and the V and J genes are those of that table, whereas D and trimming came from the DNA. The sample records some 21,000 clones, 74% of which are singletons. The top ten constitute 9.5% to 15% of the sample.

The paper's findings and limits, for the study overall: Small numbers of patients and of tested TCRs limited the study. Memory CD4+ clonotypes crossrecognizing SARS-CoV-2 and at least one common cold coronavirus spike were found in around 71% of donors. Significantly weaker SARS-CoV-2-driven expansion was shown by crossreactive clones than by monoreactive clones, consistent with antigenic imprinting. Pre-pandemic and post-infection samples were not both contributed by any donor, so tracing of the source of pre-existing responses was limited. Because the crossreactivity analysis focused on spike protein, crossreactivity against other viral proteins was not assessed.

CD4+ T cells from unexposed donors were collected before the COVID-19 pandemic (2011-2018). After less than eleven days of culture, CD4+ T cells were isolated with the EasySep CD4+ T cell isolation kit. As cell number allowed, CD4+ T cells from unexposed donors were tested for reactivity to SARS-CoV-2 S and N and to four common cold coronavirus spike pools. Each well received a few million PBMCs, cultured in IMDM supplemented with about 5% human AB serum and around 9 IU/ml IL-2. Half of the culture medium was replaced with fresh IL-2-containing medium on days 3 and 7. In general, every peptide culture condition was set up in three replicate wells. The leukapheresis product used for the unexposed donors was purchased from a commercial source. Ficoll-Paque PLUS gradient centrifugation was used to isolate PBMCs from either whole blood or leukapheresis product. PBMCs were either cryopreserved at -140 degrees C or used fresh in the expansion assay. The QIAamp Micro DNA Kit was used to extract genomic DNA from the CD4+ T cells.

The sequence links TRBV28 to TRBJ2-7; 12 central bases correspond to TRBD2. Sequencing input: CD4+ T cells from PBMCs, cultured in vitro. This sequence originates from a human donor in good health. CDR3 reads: CASSLGTGPTSGRYEQYF. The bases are TGTGCCAGCAGTTTAGGGACAGGACCGACTAGCGGGAGATACGAGCAGTACTTC.